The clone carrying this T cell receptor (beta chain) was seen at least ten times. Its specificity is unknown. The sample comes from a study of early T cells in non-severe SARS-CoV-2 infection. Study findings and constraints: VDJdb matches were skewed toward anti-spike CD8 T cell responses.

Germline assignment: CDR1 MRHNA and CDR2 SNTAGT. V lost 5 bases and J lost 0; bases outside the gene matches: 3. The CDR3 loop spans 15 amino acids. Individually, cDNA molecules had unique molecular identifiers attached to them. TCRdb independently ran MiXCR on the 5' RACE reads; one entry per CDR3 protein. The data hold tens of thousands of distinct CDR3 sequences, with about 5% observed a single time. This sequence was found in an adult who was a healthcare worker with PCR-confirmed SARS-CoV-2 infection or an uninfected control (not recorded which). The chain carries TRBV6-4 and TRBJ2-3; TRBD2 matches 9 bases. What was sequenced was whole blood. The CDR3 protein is CASSLTSGSTDTQYF. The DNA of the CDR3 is TGTGCCAGCAGTCTTACTAGCGGGAGCACAGATACGCAGTATTTT.